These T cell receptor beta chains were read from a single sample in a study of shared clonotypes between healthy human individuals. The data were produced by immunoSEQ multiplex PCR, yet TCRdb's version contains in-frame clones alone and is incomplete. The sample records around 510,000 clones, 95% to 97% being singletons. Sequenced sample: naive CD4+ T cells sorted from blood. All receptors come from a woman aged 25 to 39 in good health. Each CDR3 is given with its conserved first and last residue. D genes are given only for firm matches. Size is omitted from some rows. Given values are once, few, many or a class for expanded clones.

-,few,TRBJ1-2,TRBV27,CASSPDGNYGYTF,TGTGCCAGCAGTCCAGACGGTAACTATGGCTACACCTTC
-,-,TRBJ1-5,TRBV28,CASTLWSSNQPQHF,TGTGCCAGCACCCTGTGGAGTAGCAATCAGCCCCAGCATTTT
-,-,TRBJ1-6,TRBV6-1,CASSESSVSNQHSPLHF,TGTGCCAGCAGTGAAAGTTCGGTCTCCAATCAGCATTCACCCCTCCACTTT
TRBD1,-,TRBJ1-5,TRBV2,CASRPMEGQGSTRWRRQPQHF,TGTGCCAGCAGACCAATGGAGGGACAGGGATCGACCCGGTGGCGCCGTCAGCCCCAGCATTTT
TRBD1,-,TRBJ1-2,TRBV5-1,CASSLGGGYNYGYTF,TGCGCCAGCAGCTTGGGAGGGGGCTATAACTATGGCTACACCTTC
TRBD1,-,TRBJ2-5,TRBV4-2,CASSQLGQGDQETQYF,TGTGCCAGCAGCCAATTGGGACAGGGAGACCAAGAGACCCAGTACTTC
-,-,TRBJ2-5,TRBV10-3,CAISESAGSETQYF,TGTGCCATCAGTGAGTCGGCAGGGTCAGAGACCCAGTACTTC
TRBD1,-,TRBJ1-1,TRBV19,CASSNDRGTEAFF,TGTGCCAGTAGCAACGACAGGGGCACTGAAGCTTTCTTT
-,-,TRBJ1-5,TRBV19,CASSVLLYSNQPQHF,TGTGCCAGTAGTGTCCTCTTATATAGCAATCAGCCCCAGCATTTT
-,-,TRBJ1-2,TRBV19,CASSMEGLRANYGYTF,TGTGCCAGTAGTATGGAGGGACTTCGAGCTAACTATGGCTACACCTTC